This is a list of T cell receptor beta chains from one sample in a study of blood T cell repertoires in COVID-19. Some clones are missing from TCRdb's copy, which holds only in-frame ones; the method was immunoSEQ multiplex PCR. The profile shows about 61,000 clones, more than 75% of them singletons. The sequencing sample was made of peripheral blood. Every receptor here comes from a human donor in a cohort sampled during active COVID-19. Both conserved end residues are part of each CDR3.

>TRBJ2-1|TRBV13
CASSARDRGRLFWQFF
>TRBJ2-7|TRBV6-5
CASSRTGQGSYEQYF
>TRBJ2-7|TRBV5-8
CASSSRGTGIHEQYF
>TRBJ2-3|TRBV6-5
CASRVTGTDTQYF
>TRBJ2-4|TRBV4-1
CASSPPIDPSLDIQYF
>TRBJ2-7|TRBV28
CASSYPSGGAYEQYF
>TRBJ2-7|TRBV6-2/TRBV6-3
CASSYIENFYEQYF
>TRBJ2-7|TRBV14
CASSLGLGVEQYF
>TRBJ2-7|TRBV19
CASSPRGRGGSYEQYF
>TRBJ2-7|TRBV29-1
CSALTLTGPYEQYF
>TRBJ1-1|TRBV4-2
CASAWNSPNTEAFF
>TRBJ2-2|TRBV9
CASSPSQGGTGELFF
>TRBJ2-7|TRBV28
CASTLAGGPLYEQYF
>TRBJ1-1|TRBV10-2
CASTARDNLNTEAFF
>TRBJ1-5|TRBV6-6
CASTTGTGGRQPQHF
>TRBJ1-4|TRBV18
CASSPLEGEKLFF
>TRBJ2-7|TRBV7-9
CASSYRDSNTYEQYF
>TRBJ1-1|TRBV28
CASSVPVQGILENTEAFF
>TRBJ2-1|TRBV12-3/TRBV12-4
CASSVSVVNEQFF
>TRBJ1-6|TRBV12-3/TRBV12-4
CASRSDRYSPLHF
>TRBJ1-4|TRBV27
CASSPQTARELFF
>TRBJ2-5|TRBV20-1
CSASGPHRGTQYF
>TRBJ1-2|TRBV27
CASAGGDRDRNYGYTF
>TRBJ2-1|TRBV15
CATSIGDREYEQFF
>TRBJ2-7|TRBV7-2
CASSWRSSYEQYF
>TRBJ2-7|TRBV14
CASSQAWSSYEQYF
>TRBJ1-2|TRBV3-1/TRBV3-2
CASSQRSPGYGYTF
>TRBJ1-2|TRBV5-1
CASSLVMGQSYGYTF
>TRBJ2-7|TRBV7-3
CASSASKRGAYEQYF
>TRBJ2-5|TRBV3-1/TRBV3-2
CASRGRTSGGIEETQYF
>TRBJ2-3|TRBV11-2
CASRSGTGSTDTQYF
>TRBJ2-7|TRBV7-9
CASSRSYEQYF
>TRBJ2-3|TRBV5-5
CASSSIATGVPDTQYF
>TRBJ2-2|TRBV6-4
CASRSRAGGGGELFF
>TRBJ2-7|TRBV2
CASRAGTGYSEQYF
>TRBJ2-7|TRBV11-2
CASSLTGGGYEQYF
>TRBJ2-7|TRBV4-3
CASSQDPGQGYEQYF
>TRBJ2-3|TRBV4-3
CASSQEWEGTDTQYF
>TRBJ2-5|TRBV11-3
CASSLRSGKQETQYF
>TRBJ1-1|TRBV11-2
CASSLARGQRNTEAFF
>TRBJ2-1|TRBV11-3
CASSSPTQGLAGNNEQFF
>TRBJ1-3|TRBV6-6
CASSPAGFGFRGNTIYF
>TRBJ1-5|TRBV12-3/TRBV12-4
CASSFEGVQPQHF
>TRBJ1-2|TRBV7-8
CASSLVTGSNGYTF
>TRBJ2-7|TRBV29-1
CSVVQGTLGYEQYF
>TRBJ1-2|TRBV27
CASTTPGITANYGYTF
>TRBJ2-7|TRBV7-2
CASSLGGSGPEQYF
>TRBJ1-6|TRBV7-9
CASSLIQGKSPLHF
>TRBJ2-1|TRBV9
CASSPGDRDYNEQFF